A single sample gave rise to the 3 T cell receptor beta chains below, sequenced in a study of blood T cell repertoires in COVID-19. Sequencing used immunoSEQ multiplex PCR; TCRdb keeps in-frame clones, though not all of them. The table has fewer than 500,000 clones, 80% to 90% seen once. The material sequenced was peripheral blood. All receptors come from a woman in her twenties or thirties with active or convalescent COVID-19.

The J gene is TRBJ2-7, the V gene TRBV5-6; D unclear. The CDR3 covers 13 residues. Germline CDR1 reads SGHDT; CDR2 reads YYEEEE. V was shortened by 4 bases and J by 2 bases, with 10 bases between the two germline ends. The chain's CDR3 is CASSTRLTYEQYF. The CDR3 nucleotides are TGTGCCAGCAGCACCCGACTTACCTACGAGCAGTACTTC.

The CDR3 sequence: CASSTLDGGTDTQYF. DNA of the CDR3: TGTGCCAGCAGCACCTTAGACGGGGGAACAGATACGCAGTATTTT. This chain uses TRBV5-4 with TRBJ2-3, with D possibly being TRBD2 (6 bases). The CDR3 contains 15 residues. Germline assignment: CDR1 SGHNT and CDR2 YYREEE (reference sequence). V was clipped by 4 bases and J by 3 bases, with 15 bases between them.

The chain carries TRBV6-5 and TRBJ2-3; TRBD2 agrees at 8 bases. J gave up 4 bases and V 7 bases, and 7 bases lay outside the gene matches. CDR1 and CDR2 from the germline V gene are MNHEY and SVGAGI. CDR3 length: 14 residues. CDR3 nucleotides: TGTGCCAGCACCTTAGCGGGATTAGCAGATACGCAGTATTTT. The encoded protein is CASTLAGLADTQYF.